Shown below are 12 T cell receptor beta chains from a single sample sequenced in a study of shared T cell receptors in the human thymus. Data came from immunoSEQ multiplex PCR; TCRdb stores just in-frame clones and leaves some out. This sample has 550,000 to 800,000 clones; around 85% occur once, and the top ten carry over 0.008%. This sample also belongs to another study, concerning human thymus T cells.

Sequences were obtained from thymocytes. All receptors come from a girl under two years old with a congenital heart defect.

V usage is TRBV28 and J usage is TRBJ1-1; TRBD1 matches at 11 bases. Germline trimming cut 4 bases from V and 2 bases from J; bases unmatched to any gene: 6. From germline, CDR1 is MDHEN and CDR2 SYDVKM. This CDR3 spans 16 amino acids. DNA of the CDR3: TGTGCCAGCAGTTCGGCCGGGACAGGGGGTAACACTGAAGCTTTCTTT. Translating gives CASSSAGTGGNTEAFF.

V is TRBV5-3 and J is TRBJ2-3; D not certain. TRBV5-3 qualifies as an ORF whose function is uncertain. V was cut by 0 bases and J by 6 bases, with 5 bases left in between. CDR3 length equals 12 residues. DNA of the CDR3: TGTGCCAGAAGCTTGGTTCTGGATACGCAGTATTTT. Translating it yields CARSLVLDTQYF.

This chain connects TRBV7-2 to TRBJ2-7, with D hard to call. V was pared by 1 base and J by 2 bases, with 12 bases between. The CDR3 has 15 amino acids. The V gene's germline CDR1 is SGHTA and CDR2 FQGNSA. The CDR3 bases are TGTGCCAGCAGCTTAGAAAGGAGCCTAACCTACGAGCAGTACTTC. It translates to CASSLERSLTYEQYF. The full variable domain, with the rest looked up from reference TRBV7-2 and TRBJ2-7, is GAGVSQSPSNKVTEKGKDVELRCDPISGHTALYWYRQSLGQGLEFLIYFQGNSAPDKSGLPSDRFSAERTGGSVSTLTIQRTQQEDSAVYLCASSLERSLTYEQYFGPGTRLTVT.

The V and J genes are TRBV6-1 and TRBJ2-7, with 7 bases lining up with TRBD1. Germline V gene sequence: CDR1 MNHNS, CDR2 SASEGT. V lost 10 bases and J lost 5; bases outside the gene matches: 11. The CDR3 is 13 amino acids. CDR3 residues: CATSGTVSHEQYF. The CDR3 bases are TGTGCCACCTCCGGGACAGTAAGCCACGAGCAGTACTTC.

This chain uses TRBV5-4 with TRBJ2-3; 9 bases are a match to TRBD1. Germline V gene lookup returns CDR1 SGHNT and CDR2 YYREEE (reference sequence). The CDR3 contains 16 residues. Germline trimming cut 2 bases from V and 6 bases from J; bases unmatched to any gene: 10. This chain's CDR3 is CASSFRDRENRDTQYF. Here the CDR3 DNA reads TGTGCCAGCAGCTTCCGGGACAGGGAAAATCGCGATACGCAGTATTTT. Full variable domain (outside the CDR3, taken from reference TRBV5-4 and TRBJ2-3): ETGVTQSPTHLIKTRGQQVTLRCSSQSGHNTVSWYQQALGQGPQFIFQYYREEENGRGNFPPRFSGLQFPNYSSELNVNALELDDSALYLCASSFRDRENRDTQYFGPGTRLTVL.

The chain employs TRBV7-9 and TRBJ2-5; D gene uncertain. Germline CDR1 SEHNR, CDR2 FQNEAQ (reference sequence). Trimming took 2 bases from V and 4 from J, leaving 8 bases between them. This CDR3 region has 13 residues. CDR3 amino acids: CASSLSPGETQYF. The CDR3 nucleotides read TGTGCCAGCAGCTTATCCCCGGGAGAGACCCAGTACTTC.

The chain links TRBV18 to TRBJ1-2; 7 positions agree with TRBD1. Germline V gene data show CDR1 as KGHSH and CDR2 as LQKENI. J lost 4 bases, V lost 0 bases, and 5 bases had no gene match. The CDR3 runs to 15 residues. The CDR3, as DNA: TGTGCCAGCTCACCACCGGACAGGTCCCCCTATGGCTACACCTTC. It translates to CASSPPDRSPYGYTF.

V usage is TRBV19 and J usage is TRBJ2-7; tentatively, D is TRBD2 (6 bases). This CDR3 spans 15 amino acids. CDR1 is LNHDA, CDR2 SQIVND, per germline (reference sequence). V dropped 0 bases and J dropped 7 bases, with 16 bases sitting between them. The chain's CDR3 is CASSIEVAARGEQYF. For the CDR3, the DNA is TGTGCCAGTAGTATAGAGGTAGCGGCGAGAGGGGAGCAGTACTTC.

The chain joins TRBV7-2 to TRBJ2-5; 7 positions agree with TRBD2. In germline, CDR1 is SGHTA, CDR2 FQGNSA. V was clipped by 2 bases and J by 4 bases; unmatched bases: 10. CDR3 length equals 16 residues. CDR3 residues: CASSLNQRGRVETQYF. The CDR3 coding sequence is TGTGCCAGCAGCTTAAACCAGCGGGGAAGGGTAGAGACCCAGTACTTC.

V gene TRBV6-5 combines with J gene TRBJ2-7; a weak D match, TRBD1 (6 bases). The CDR3 loop spans 13 amino acids. Germline V gives CDR1 MNHEY, CDR2 SVGAGI. Trimming removed 9 bases at V and 7 bases at J, with 19 bases between. Written as DNA, the CDR3 is TGTGCCAGAACGGGACACCCCTTACGGGAGCAGTACTTC. Amino acid sequence: CARTGHPLREQYF.

The chain couples TRBV28 to TRBJ1-2, with D possibly matching TRBD1 (6 bases). This CDR3 has 16 amino acids. The germline CDR1 and CDR2 sequences are MDHEN and SYDVKM. Trimming removed 7 bases from V and 0 bases from J, with 18 bases in between. This chain's CDR3 is CASTDPGHLANYGYTF. In nucleotides, the CDR3 is TGTGCCAGCACCGATCCGGGACATTTAGCTAACTATGGCTACACCTTC.

The chain links TRBV2 to TRBJ2-5, with 8 positions matching TRBD1. Germline CDR1 and CDR2: SNHLY and FYNNEI. V dropped 7 bases and J dropped 3; count of bases not matched to a gene: 7. CDR3 length: 14 amino acids. The CDR3 coding sequence is TGTGCCAGCACCGAACTGGACAGGGAAGAGACCCAGTACTTC. As protein: CASTELDREETQYF.